The clone carrying this T cell receptor (beta chain) was seen only once. The entry originates in a study of blood T cell repertoires in COVID-19. Data came from immunoSEQ multiplex PCR; TCRdb stores just in-frame clones and leaves some out. The table has roughly 190,000 clones, around nine tenths seen once. V was clipped by 4 bases and J by 7 bases, with 11 bases between them. Germline lookup yields CDR1 SGHTA and CDR2 FQGNSA. CDR3 length equals 13 residues. The chain uses TRBV7-2 and TRBJ2-1; D gene unclear. Sequencing used PBMCs or T cells enriched from blood (not recorded which). This clonotype originated in a woman aged 18-35 years who had recovered from COVID-19. The CDR3, as DNA: TGTGCCAGCAGCTCGACCCCCGGGAATGAGCAGTTCTTC. Amino acids: CASSSTPGNEQFF.